These 9 T cell receptor beta chains share one sample of origin, sequenced in a study of response to subunit inactivated influenza vaccine. TCRdb recomputed calls from the RT-PCR reads with MiXCR, one row per CDR3 protein. This sample carries under 550,000 distinct CDR3 sequences, about 7.6% of them seen once, and the ten largest clones take over 10%. The source material was PBMCs from blood, sampled roughly 24 months after vaccination. The receptors here all came from a man between 45 and 75 years old who received an inactivated influenza vaccine.

There are many counts of this clonotype. The rearrangement links TRBV12-3 or TRBV12-4 to TRBJ2-4; 10 positions agree with TRBD2. This CDR3 comprises 15 residues. V dropped 7 bases and J dropped 2; count of bases not matched to a gene: 5. This CDR3 is CASTPSGRPKNIQYF. The CDR3 DNA reads as TGTGCCAGCACCCCTAGCGGGAGACCCAAAAACATTCAGTACTTC.

V gene TRBV20-1 combines with J gene TRBJ1-1, with D hard to call. The germline V gene encodes CDR1 DFQATT and CDR2 SNEGSKA (reference sequence). Trimming shortened V by 2 bases and J by 5 bases, and 6 bases separated the two germline ends. The CDR3 extends over 11 amino acids. In DNA form, the CDR3 reads TGCAGTGCTAGATGGAGAACTGAAGCTTTCTTT. Amino acids: CSARWRTEAFF.

This clonotype appeared many times. The J gene is TRBJ2-3, the V gene TRBV7-3; 7 bases agree with TRBD1. With 5 bases clipped from V and 6 bases from J, the junction kept 2 bases outside the gene matches. The CDR3 runs 12 residues. Per the germline V gene, CDR1 is SGHTA and CDR2 is FQGTGA. For the CDR3, the DNA is TGTGCCAGCAGCCCGGACAGGGATACGCAGTATTTT. Its translation is CASSPDRDTQYF.

This clonotype has just a few counts. The CDR3 spells CATSYEQTGTGQETQYF. As DNA, the CDR3 is TGTGCCACCAGCTACGAACAAACCGGGACAGGGCAAGAGACCCAGTACTTC. The chain has TRBV15 and TRBJ2-5, with TRBD1 identical over 9 bases. With V trimmed by 5 bases and J by 2 bases, 12 bases remained unmatched. This CDR3 has 17 amino acids. Germline CDR1 is LNHNV and CDR2 is YYDKDF (reference sequence).

This clonotype was observed at least ten times. The genes are TRBV7-2 and TRBJ2-3; D unresolved. This CDR3 spans 17 amino acids. The germline CDR1 and CDR2 sequences are SGHTA and FQGNSA. V lost 2 bases to trimming and J lost 6 bases, with 21 bases between them. The CDR3 loop reads CASSLFGSAVSLDTQYF. CDR3 DNA: TGTGCCAGCAGCTTATTCGGGTCAGCAGTTTCATTGGATACGCAGTATTTT.

The chain's CDR3 is CASSDHTRFPYEQYF. The CDR3 bases are TGTGCCAGCAGCGACCATACTAGATTCCCCTACGAGCAGTACTTC. V and J are TRBV12-3 or TRBV12-4 and TRBJ2-7, with D maybe TRBD2 (5 bases). Trimming stripped 6 bases from V and 2 bases from J, with 17 bases between. The CDR3 has 15 amino acids.

In its sample, this clonotype was seen a few times. The chain couples TRBV28 to TRBJ2-3, with 16 bases identical to TRBD2. The CDR3 is 20 amino acids. Germline trimming cut 3 bases from V and 5 bases from J; bases unmatched to any gene: 14. Germline CDR1 MDHEN, CDR2 SYDVKM. CDR3: CASSFSGLAGGPDTVDTQYF. CDR3 DNA: TGTGCCAGCAGTTTTTCGGGACTAGCGGGGGGGCCCGACACTGTAGATACGCAGTATTTT. The full variable domain, in which reference TRBV28 and TRBJ2-3 provide the parts outside the CDR3, is DVKVTQSSRYLVKRTGEKVFLECVQDMDHENMFWYRQDPGLGLRLIYFSYDVKMKEKGDIPEGYSVSREKKERFSLILESASTNQTSMYLCASSFSGLAGGPDTVDTQYFGPGTRLTVL.

The genes are TRBV28 and TRBJ2-5, with TRBD1 identical over 7 bases. V dropped 5 bases and J dropped 2; count of bases not matched to a gene: 11. Germline V gene data show CDR1 as MDHEN and CDR2 as SYDVKM. The CDR3 covers 16 residues. In nucleotides, the CDR3 is TGTGCCAGCAGTCCCGGACAGGCGCCCAGTCAAGAGACCCAGTACTTC. Its translation: CASSPGQAPSQETQYF.

V and J are TRBV12-3 or TRBV12-4 and TRBJ2-5; the D gene is possibly TRBD1 (6 bases). Trimming took off 4 bases at V and 1 base at J, with 13 bases between the two ends. The CDR3 length is 15 residues. The CDR3 coding sequence is TGTGCCAGCAGTTCGCAGACAGGAATCCAAGAGACCCAGTACTTC. Its protein product is CASSSQTGIQETQYF.